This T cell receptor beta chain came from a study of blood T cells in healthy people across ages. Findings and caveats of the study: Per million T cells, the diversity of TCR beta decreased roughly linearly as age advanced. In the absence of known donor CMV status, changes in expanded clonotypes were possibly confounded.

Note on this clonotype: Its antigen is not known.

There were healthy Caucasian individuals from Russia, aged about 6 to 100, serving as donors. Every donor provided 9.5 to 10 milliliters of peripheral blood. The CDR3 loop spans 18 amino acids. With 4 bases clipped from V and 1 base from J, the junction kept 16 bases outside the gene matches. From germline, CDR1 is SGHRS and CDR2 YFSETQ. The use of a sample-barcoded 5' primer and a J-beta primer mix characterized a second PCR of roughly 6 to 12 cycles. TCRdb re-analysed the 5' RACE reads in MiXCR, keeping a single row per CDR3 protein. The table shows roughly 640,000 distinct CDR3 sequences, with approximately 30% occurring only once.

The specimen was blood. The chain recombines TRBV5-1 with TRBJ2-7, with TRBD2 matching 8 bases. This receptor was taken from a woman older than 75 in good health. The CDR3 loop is CASSQGLATSGWSYEQYF. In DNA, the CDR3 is TGCGCCAGCAGCCAAGGACTAGCAACGTCCGGATGGTCCTACGAGCAGTACTTC.